This T cell receptor (beta chain) derives from a study of Graves' ophthalmopathy and Graves' hyperthyroidism. The J segment lost 2 bases and the V segment lost 0 bases, leaving 7 bases of the junction unmatched. This CDR3 contains 16 residues. The germline V gene encodes CDR1 SQVTM and CDR2 ANQGSEA. As the template, RNA transcripts were used to amplify TCR beta CDR3 regions. The library came from an HTBI-primed first-round RT-PCR and a second-round multiplex PCR. Each CDR3 protein is one row after TCRdb ran MiXCR on the multiplex PCR reads. The sample holds around 600,000 distinct CDR3 sequences; approximately 39% are singletons and the top ten take 2.5% to 3.5%. This clonotype showed up many times.

The sample taken for sequencing was peripheral blood. The TCR originated in an adult man with Graves' ophthalmopathy. The gene calls are TRBV29-1 and TRBJ1-2; the match to TRBD1 covers 9 bases. CDR3 coding DNA: TGCAGCGTTGAAGATGCAGGACAGGGGCGAAACTATGGCTACACCTTC. Translated: CSVEDAGQGRNYGYTF.